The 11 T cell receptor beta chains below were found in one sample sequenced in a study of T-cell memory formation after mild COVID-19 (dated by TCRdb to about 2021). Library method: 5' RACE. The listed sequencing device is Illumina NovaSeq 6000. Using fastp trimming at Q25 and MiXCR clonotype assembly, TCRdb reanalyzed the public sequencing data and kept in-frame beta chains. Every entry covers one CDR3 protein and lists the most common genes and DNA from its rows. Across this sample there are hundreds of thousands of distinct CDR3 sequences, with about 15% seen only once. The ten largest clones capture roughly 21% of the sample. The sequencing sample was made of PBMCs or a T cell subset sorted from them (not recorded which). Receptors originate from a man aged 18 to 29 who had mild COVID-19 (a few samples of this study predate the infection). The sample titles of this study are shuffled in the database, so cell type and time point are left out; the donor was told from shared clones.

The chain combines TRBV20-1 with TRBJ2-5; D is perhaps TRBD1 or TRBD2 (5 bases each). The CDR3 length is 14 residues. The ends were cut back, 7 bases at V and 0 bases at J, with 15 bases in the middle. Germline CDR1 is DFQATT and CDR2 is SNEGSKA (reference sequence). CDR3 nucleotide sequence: TGCAGTGGAACAATCGGGACCGACCAAGAGACCCAGTACTTC. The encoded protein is CSGTIGTDQETQYF.

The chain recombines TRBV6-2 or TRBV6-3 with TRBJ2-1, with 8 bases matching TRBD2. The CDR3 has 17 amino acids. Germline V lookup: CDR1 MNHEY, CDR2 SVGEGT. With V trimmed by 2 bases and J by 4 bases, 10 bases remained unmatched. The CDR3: CASSYPSAGELYNEQFF. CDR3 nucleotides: TGTGCCAGCAGTTACCCCTCAGCGGGGGAGCTGTACAATGAGCAGTTCTTC.

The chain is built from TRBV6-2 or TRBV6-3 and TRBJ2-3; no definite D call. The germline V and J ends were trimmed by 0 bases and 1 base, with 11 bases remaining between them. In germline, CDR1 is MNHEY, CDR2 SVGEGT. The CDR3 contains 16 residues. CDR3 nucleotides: TGTGCCAGCAGTTACTCGATTAGGCAGGGCACAGATACGCAGTATTTT. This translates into CASSYSIRQGTDTQYF.

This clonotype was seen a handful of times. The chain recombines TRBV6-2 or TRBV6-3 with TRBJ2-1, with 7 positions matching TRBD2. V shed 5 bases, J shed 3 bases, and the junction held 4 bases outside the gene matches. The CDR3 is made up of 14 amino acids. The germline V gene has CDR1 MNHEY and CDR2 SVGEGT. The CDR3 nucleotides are TGTGCCAGCAGTAGGGAGGGGTTCTACAATGAGCAGTTCTTC. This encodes CASSREGFYNEQFF.

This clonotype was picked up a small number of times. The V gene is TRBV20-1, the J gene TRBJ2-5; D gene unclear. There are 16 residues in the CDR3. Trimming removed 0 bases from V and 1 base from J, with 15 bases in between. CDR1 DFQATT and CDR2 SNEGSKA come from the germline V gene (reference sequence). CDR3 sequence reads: CSARDSFPVVQETQYF. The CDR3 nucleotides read TGCAGTGCTAGAGATTCGTTCCCGGTCGTCCAAGAGACCCAGTACTTC.

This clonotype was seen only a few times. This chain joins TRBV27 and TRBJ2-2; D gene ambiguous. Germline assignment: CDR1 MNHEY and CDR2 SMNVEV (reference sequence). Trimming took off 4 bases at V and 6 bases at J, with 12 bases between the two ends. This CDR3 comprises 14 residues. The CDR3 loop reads CASSSSRGPGELFF. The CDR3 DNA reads TGTGCCAGCAGTTCATCTAGAGGACCCGGGGAGCTGTTTTTT.

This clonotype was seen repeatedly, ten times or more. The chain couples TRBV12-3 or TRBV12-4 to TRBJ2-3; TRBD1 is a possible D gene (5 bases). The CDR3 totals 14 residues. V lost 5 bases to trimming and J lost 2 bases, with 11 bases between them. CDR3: CASSPPDNTDTQYF. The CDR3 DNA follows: TGTGCCAGCAGTCCACCGGACAACACAGATACGCAGTATTTT.

The CDR3 here is CATKAGGTDTQYF. The CDR3 nucleotides are TGCGCCACGAAAGCGGGAGGCACAGATACGCAGTATTTT. This sequence joins TRBV5-1 and TRBJ2-3, with 8 positions matching TRBD2. There are 13 residues in the CDR3. In germline, CDR1 is SGHRS, CDR2 YFSETQ. V trimming: 9 bases; J trimming: 1 base; junction bases outside the gene matches: 4.

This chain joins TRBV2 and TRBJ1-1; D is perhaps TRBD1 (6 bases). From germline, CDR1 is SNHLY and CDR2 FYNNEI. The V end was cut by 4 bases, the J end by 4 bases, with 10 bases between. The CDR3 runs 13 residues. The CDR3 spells CASSAGVVTEAFF. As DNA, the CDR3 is TGTGCCAGCAGTGCAGGGGTTGTCACTGAAGCTTTCTTT.

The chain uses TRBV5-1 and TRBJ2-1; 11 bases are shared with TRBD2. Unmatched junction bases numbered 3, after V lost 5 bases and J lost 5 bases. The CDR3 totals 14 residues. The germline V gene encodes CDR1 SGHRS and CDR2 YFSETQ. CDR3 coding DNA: TGCGCCAGCAGTTCACTAGCGGGGGACAATGAGCAGTTCTTC. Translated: CASSSLAGDNEQFF.

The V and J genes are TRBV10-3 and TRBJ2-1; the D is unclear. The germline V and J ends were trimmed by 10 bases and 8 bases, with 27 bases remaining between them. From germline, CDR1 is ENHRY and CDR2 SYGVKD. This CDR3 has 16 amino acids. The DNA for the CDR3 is TGTGCCACAAGGGCCCCCCAAAATTGGGCAGTTGATGAGCAGTTCTTC. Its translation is CATRAPQNWAVDEQFF.